This T cell receptor beta chain was sequenced during a study of T-cell memory formation after mild COVID-19. Study observations and caveats: The study found balanced CD4/CD8 in clones contracting day 15 to 85 and a CD4+ lean in later expanders. Mostly located in CM and EM were contracting CD4+ clones, with contracting CD8+ clones located in EMRA. Second-wave clones with a day 37 peak had unconfirmed SARS-CoV-2 specificity.

Trimming removed 6 bases from V and 5 bases from J; junction bases left unmatched: 5. Germline CDR1 and CDR2: MNHEY and SVGAGI. CDR3 size: 14 residues. TCRdb ran MiXCR on the 5' RACE reads and lists one entry per CDR3 protein. The table shows approximately 580,000 distinct CDR3 sequences, with roughly 20% occurring only once. Turning to this clonotype: Its antigen is undetermined.

Sequencing was done on a sample of PBMCs or a T cell subset sorted from them (not recorded which). The chain recombines TRBV6-5 with TRBJ2-7; 12 bases map to TRBD2. This clonotype was sampled from an adult woman who had mild COVID-19 (a few samples of this study predate the infection). Cell type and time point are not known. The CDR3 DNA sequence: TGTGCCAGCAGAACTAGCGGGAGGTCCCACGAGCAGTACTTC. Translated: CASRTSGRSHEQYF.